This TCR beta chain was identified in a study of shared clonotypes between healthy human individuals. Study-wide background: Per donor, three plates held CD4 naive cells, three held CD4 memory, two held CD8 naive and one held CD8 memory.

From germline, CDR1 is MNHEY and CDR2 SVGAGI. The CDR3 extends over 14 amino acids. The V and J ends lost 9 bases and 3 bases respectively, with 17 bases between them. Every immunoSEQ plate was one replicate of a subset's evenly spread DNA. Only in-frame clones appear in the TCRdb table, and some are missing; sequencing was by immunoSEQ multiplex PCR. The profile covers 1.6 million or so clones, with 98% appearing a single time and 0.36% taken by the ten largest. This chain connects TRBV6-5 to TRBJ2-5, with TRBD1 as a possible D gene (5 bases). The receptor was isolated from a man aged 30 to 45 in good health. The specimen sequenced was naive CD4+ T cells sorted from blood. The sample's subset: CD45RA+ positively selected. For the CDR3, the DNA is TGTGCCAGTGCTATAAGGGGCAGGGAAGAGACCCAGTACTTC. This codes for CASAIRGREETQYF.